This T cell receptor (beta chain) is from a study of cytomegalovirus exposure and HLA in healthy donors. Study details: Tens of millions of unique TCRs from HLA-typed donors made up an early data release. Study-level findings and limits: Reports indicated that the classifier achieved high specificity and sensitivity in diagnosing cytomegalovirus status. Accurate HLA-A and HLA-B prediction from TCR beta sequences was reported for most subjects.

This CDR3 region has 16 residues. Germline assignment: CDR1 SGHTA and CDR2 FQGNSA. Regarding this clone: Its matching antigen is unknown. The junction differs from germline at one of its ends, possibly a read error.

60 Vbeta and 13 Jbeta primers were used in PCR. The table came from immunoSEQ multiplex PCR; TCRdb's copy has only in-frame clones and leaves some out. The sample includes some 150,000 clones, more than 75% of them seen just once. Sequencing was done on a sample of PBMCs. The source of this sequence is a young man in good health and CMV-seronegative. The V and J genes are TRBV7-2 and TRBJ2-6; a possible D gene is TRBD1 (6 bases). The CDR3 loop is CASSSTGSSGANVPTF. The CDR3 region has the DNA TGTGCCAGCAGCTCTACAGGGAGCTCTGGGGCCAACGTCCCGACTTTC.